Listed below are T cell receptor beta chains from one sample, sequenced in a study of graft-versus-host responses after intestinal transplantation. These receptors' targets are unknown. This table comes from immunoSEQ multiplex PCR, and its TCRdb copy is limited to in-frame clones, with some not included. The sample shows approximately 86,000 clones, 91% of them seen only once. The specimen was unstimulated CD4+ T cells sorted from spleen or lymph node cells, collected before intestinal transplant. The receptors come from a human donor who received an intestinal transplant. Both conserved end residues are part of each CDR3. A D gene is named only where the DNA matches it firmly. Some rows mark clone size as missing; the rest say once, few, many or name a class of expanded clone.

clone_size: -
j_call: TRBJ1-2
v_call: TRBV19
d_call: TRBD1
cdr3_nt: TGTGCCAGTAGAGAACAGGGGATTCGTGGCTACACCTTC
cdr3_aa: CASREQGIRGYTF

clone_size: few
j_call: TRBJ1-3
v_call: TRBV6-5
d_call: -
cdr3_nt: TGTGCCAGCAGTTATAGGGGATCCGGAAACACCATATATTTT
cdr3_aa: CASSYRGSGNTIYF

clone_size: -
j_call: TRBJ2-3
v_call: TRBV4-3
d_call: TRBD2
cdr3_nt: TGCGCCAGCAGCCTTACAGGACTAGCGGGGGGCCCAGATACGCAGTATTTT
cdr3_aa: CASSLTGLAGGPDTQYF

clone_size: -
j_call: TRBJ2-5
v_call: TRBV30
d_call: -
cdr3_nt: TGTGCCTGGAGTGTGAGGGTCCAAGAGACCCAGTACTTC
cdr3_aa: CAWSVRVQETQYF

clone_size: -
j_call: TRBJ2-2
v_call: TRBV7-6
d_call: TRBD2
cdr3_nt: TGTGCCAGCATCTCAGGACTAGCGGGGGACACCGGGGAGCTGTTTTTT
cdr3_aa: CASISGLAGDTGELFF

clone_size: -
j_call: TRBJ1-1
v_call: TRBV5-1
d_call: TRBD1
cdr3_nt: TGCGCCAGCCGCGGAGAAGGACAGGGGAATAGTGAAGCTTTCTTT
cdr3_aa: CASRGEGQGNSEAFF

clone_size: -
j_call: TRBJ2-7
v_call: TRBV7-2
d_call: TRBD2
cdr3_nt: TGTGCCAGCAGCCGCACGGGGGGGCTCTACGAGCAGTACTTC
cdr3_aa: CASSRTGGLYEQYF

clone_size: -
j_call: TRBJ1-2
v_call: TRBV29-1
d_call: -
cdr3_nt: TGCAGCGCCCGCGGCAACTCTAACTATGGCTACACCTTC
cdr3_aa: CSARGNSNYGYTF

clone_size: once
j_call: TRBJ2-5
v_call: TRBV7-9
d_call: TRBD2
cdr3_nt: TGTGCCAGCAGCTCCTCAATAGGATTTTCTAGCGGGAGTAAAGAGACCCAGTACTTC
cdr3_aa: CASSSSIGFSSGSKETQYF

clone_size: -
j_call: TRBJ2-3
v_call: TRBV7-2
d_call: TRBD2
cdr3_nt: TGTGCCAGCACCCCCACCCTAGCGGGGGGGCAGTATTTT
cdr3_aa: CASTPTLAGGQYF

clone_size: -
j_call: TRBJ2-5
v_call: TRBV6-5
d_call: -
cdr3_nt: TGTGCCAGCAGTTACTCTACCTTAGAGAAGGAGACCCAGTACTTC
cdr3_aa: CASSYSTLEKETQYF

clone_size: -
j_call: TRBJ1-3
v_call: TRBV27
d_call: -
cdr3_nt: TGTGCCAGCAGTATAACAGGGCTCTCTGGAAACACCATATATTTT
cdr3_aa: CASSITGLSGNTIYF

clone_size: -
j_call: TRBJ1-2
v_call: TRBV5-1
d_call: TRBD1
cdr3_nt: TGCGCCAGCAGCCAACAGGGGGTTCAGAGTTCGTCCTATGGCTACACCTTC
cdr3_aa: CASSQQGVQSSSYGYTF

clone_size: once
j_call: TRBJ1-1
v_call: TRBV10-3
d_call: TRBD1
cdr3_nt: TGTGCCATCTCCGACAGGGGGGACACTGAAGCTTTCTTT
cdr3_aa: CAISDRGDTEAFF

clone_size: -
j_call: TRBJ2-2
v_call: TRBV11-2
d_call: -
cdr3_nt: TGTGCCAGCAGCTTAGTTGGGTGGGGAGCGACCGGGGAGCTGTTTTTT
cdr3_aa: CASSLVGWGATGELFF

clone_size: -
j_call: TRBJ2-3
v_call: TRBV9
d_call: -
cdr3_nt: TGTGCCAGCAGCGTTACGGTCACAGATACGCAGTATTTT
cdr3_aa: CASSVTVTDTQYF

clone_size: -
j_call: TRBJ1-1
v_call: TRBV29-1
d_call: TRBD1
cdr3_nt: TGCAGCGTTAGACAGGGTAACACTGAAGCTTTCTTT
cdr3_aa: CSVRQGNTEAFF

clone_size: -
j_call: TRBJ1-2
v_call: TRBV5-1
d_call: -
cdr3_nt: TGCGCCAGCAGCTTGTCCGCCAGTCTCTATGGCTACACCTTC
cdr3_aa: CASSLSASLYGYTF

clone_size: -
j_call: TRBJ1-2
v_call: TRBV19
d_call: TRBD1
cdr3_nt: TGTGCCAGTAGCGACAGGGGGTACTATGGCTACACCTTC
cdr3_aa: CASSDRGYYGYTF

clone_size: -
j_call: TRBJ2-5
v_call: TRBV19
d_call: TRBD1
cdr3_nt: TGTGCCAGTAGTCGGACAGGGGTGGGGCAAGAGACCCAGTACTTC
cdr3_aa: CASSRTGVGQETQYF